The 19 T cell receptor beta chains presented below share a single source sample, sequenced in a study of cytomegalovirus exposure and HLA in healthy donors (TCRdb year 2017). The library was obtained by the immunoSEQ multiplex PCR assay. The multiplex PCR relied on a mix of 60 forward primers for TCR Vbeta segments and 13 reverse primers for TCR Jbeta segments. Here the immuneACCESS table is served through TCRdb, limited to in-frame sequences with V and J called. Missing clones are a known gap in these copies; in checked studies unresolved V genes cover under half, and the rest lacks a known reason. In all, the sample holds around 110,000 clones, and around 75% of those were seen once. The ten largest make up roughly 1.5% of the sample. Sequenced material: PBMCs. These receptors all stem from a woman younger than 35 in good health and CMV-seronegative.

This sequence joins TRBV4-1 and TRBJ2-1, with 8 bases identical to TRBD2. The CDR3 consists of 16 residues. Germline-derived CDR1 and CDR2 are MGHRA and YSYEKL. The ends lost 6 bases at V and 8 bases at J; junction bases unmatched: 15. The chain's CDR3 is CASSLNPGLVFHEQFF. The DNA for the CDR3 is TGCGCCAGCAGTCTCAACCCGGGACTAGTTTTCCATGAGCAGTTCTTC.

The chain's CDR3 is CAWNLGEETQYF. CDR3 sequence (DNA): TGTGCCTGGAACCTGGGAGAAGAGACCCAGTACTTC. This chain links TRBV30 with TRBJ2-5; TRBD2 is a possible D gene (5 bases). Trimming cost V 4 bases and J 3 bases, with 9 bases left between them. The CDR3 is made up of 12 amino acids. The germline CDR1 and CDR2 sequences are GTSNPN and SVGIG (reference sequence). The full variable domain, with the rest looked up from reference TRBV30 and TRBJ2-5, is SQTIHQWPATLVQPVGSPLSLECTVEGTSNPNLYWYRQAAGRGLQLLFYSVGIGQISSEVPQNLSASRPQDRQFILSSKKLLLSDSGFYLCAWNLGEETQYFGPGTRLLVL.

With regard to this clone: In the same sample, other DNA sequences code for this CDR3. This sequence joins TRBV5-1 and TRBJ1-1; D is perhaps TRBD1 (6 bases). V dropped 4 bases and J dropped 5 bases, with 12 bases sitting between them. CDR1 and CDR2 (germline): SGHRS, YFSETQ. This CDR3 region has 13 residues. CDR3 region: CASSLGTQTEAFF. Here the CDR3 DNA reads TGCGCCAGCAGCCTCGGGACACAGACTGAAGCTTTCTTT. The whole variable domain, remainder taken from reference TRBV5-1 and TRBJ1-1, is KAGVTQTPRYLIKTRGQQVTLSCSPISGHRSVSWYQQTPGQGLQFLFEYFSETQRNKGNFPGRFSGRQFSNSRSEMNVSTLELGDSALYLCASSLGTQTEAFFGQGTRLTVV.

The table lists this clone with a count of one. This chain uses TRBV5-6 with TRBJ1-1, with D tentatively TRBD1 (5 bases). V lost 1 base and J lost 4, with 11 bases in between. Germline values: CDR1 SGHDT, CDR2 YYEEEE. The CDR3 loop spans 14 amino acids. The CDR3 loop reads CASSLFQGITEAFF. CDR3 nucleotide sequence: TGTGCCAGCAGCTTGTTCCAGGGCATCACTGAAGCTTTCTTT.

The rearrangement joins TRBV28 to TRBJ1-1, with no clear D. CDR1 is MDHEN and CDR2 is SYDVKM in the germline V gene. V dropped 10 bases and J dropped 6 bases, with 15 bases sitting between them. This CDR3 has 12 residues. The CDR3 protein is CATGSEVSEAFF. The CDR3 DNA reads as TGTGCCACGGGGAGCGAGGTATCTGAAGCTTTCTTT.

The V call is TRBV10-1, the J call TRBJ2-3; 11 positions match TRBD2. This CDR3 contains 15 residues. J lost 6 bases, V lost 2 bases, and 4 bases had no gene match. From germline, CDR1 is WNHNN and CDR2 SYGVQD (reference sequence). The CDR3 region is CASSETSGGADTQYF. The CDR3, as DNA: TGCGCCAGCAGTGAGACTAGCGGGGGTGCTGATACGCAGTATTTT.

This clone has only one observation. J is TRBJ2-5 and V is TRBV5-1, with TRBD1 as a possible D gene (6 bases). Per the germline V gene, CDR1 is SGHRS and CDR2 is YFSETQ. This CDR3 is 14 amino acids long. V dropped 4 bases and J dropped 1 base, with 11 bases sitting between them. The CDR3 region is CASSVRDTQETQYF. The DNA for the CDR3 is TGCGCCAGCAGCGTCCGGGACACCCAAGAGACCCAGTACTTC.

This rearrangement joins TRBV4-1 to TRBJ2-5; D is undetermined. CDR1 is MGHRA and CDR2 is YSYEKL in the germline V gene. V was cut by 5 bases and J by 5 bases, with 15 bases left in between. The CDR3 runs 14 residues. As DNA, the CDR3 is TGCGCCAGCAGCTCTAGAGTTGGCCGGGAGACCCAGTACTTC. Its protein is CASSSRVGRETQYF.

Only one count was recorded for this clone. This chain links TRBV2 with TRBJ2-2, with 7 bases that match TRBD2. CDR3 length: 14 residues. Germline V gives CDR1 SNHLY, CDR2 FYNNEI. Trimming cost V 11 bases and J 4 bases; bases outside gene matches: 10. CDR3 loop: CASQGRGITGELFF. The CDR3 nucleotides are TGTGCCTCCCAAGGGAGGGGCATCACCGGGGAGCTGTTTTTT.

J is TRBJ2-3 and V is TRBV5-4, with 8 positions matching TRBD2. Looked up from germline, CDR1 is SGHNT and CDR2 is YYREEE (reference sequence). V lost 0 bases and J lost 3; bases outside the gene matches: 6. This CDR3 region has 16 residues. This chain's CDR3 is CASSLAPAGVTDTQYF. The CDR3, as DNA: TGTGCCAGCAGCTTGGCCCCAGCGGGGGTGACAGATACGCAGTATTTT.

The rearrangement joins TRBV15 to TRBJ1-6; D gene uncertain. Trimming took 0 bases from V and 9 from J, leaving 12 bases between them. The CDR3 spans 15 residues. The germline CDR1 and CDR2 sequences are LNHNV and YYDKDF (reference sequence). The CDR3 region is CATSRERRATSPLHF. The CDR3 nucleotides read TGTGCCACCAGCAGAGAAAGGAGGGCTACTTCACCCCTCCACTTT. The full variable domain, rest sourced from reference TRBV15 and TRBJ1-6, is DAMVIQNPRYQVTQFGKPVTLSCSQTLNHNVMYWYQQKSSQAPKLLFHYYDKDFNNEADTPDNFQSRRPNTSFCFLDIRSPGLGDTAMYLCATSRERRATSPLHFGNGTRLTVT.

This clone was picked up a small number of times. The CDR3 DNA sequence: TGCGCCAGCAGCCAGGAGGGGGCCGGCAATCAGCCCCAGCATTTT. This translates into CASSQEGAGNQPQHF. This chain links TRBV4-1 with TRBJ1-5; 7 bases agree with TRBD1. With 3 bases clipped from V and 2 bases from J, the junction kept 4 bases outside the gene matches. The CDR3 loop spans 15 amino acids. CDR1 is MGHRA, CDR2 YSYEKL, per germline.

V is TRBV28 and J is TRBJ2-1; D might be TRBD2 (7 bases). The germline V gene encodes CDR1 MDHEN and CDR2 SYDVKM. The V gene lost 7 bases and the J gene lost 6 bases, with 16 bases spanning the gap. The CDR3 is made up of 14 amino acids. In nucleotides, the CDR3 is TGTGCCAGCATCCTCCGGGGGGCCGGCAATGAGCAGTTCTTC. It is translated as CASILRGAGNEQFF.

CDR3 in amino acids: CASSETRGAFF. For the CDR3, the DNA is TGTGCCAGCAGCGAGACCAGGGGGGCTTTCTTT. The V call is TRBV11-2, the J call TRBJ1-1, with 7 positions matching TRBD1. The germline V gene encodes CDR1 SGHAT and CDR2 FQNNGV. V lost 5 bases, J lost 11 bases, and 5 bases stayed unmatched. The CDR3 totals 11 residues.

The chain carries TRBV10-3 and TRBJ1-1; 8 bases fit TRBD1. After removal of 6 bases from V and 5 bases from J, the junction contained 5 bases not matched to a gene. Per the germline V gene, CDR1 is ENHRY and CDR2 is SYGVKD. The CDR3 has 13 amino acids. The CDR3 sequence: CAISRTGLTEAFF. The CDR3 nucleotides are TGTGCCATCAGCAGGACAGGGCTTACTGAAGCTTTCTTT.

CDR3 in DNA: TGTGCCTTGAGAATTGGGTCTCGGGACACTGAAGCTTTCTTT. It encodes CALRIGSRDTEAFF. The chain employs TRBV30 and TRBJ1-1, with D unclear. The V gene lost 7 bases and the J gene lost 3 bases, with 18 bases spanning the gap. CDR1 is GTSNPN, CDR2 SVGIG, per germline (reference sequence). The CDR3 runs 14 residues.

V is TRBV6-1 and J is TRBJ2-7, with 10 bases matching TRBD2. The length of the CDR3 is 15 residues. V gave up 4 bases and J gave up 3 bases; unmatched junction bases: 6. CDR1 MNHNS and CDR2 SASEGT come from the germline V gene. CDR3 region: CASSGGAGGLYEQYF. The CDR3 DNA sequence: TGTGCCAGCAGTGGGGGAGCGGGGGGGCTCTACGAGCAGTACTTC.

The CDR3 reads CASSLRTGTNEKLFF. CDR3 in DNA: TGTGCCAGCAGCTTGAGGACAGGGACTAATGAAAAACTGTTTTTT. This rearrangement joins TRBV5-6 to TRBJ1-4; 8 nucleotides agree with TRBD1. V dropped 1 base and J dropped 2; count of bases not matched to a gene: 1. Germline CDR1 is SGHDT and CDR2 is YYEEEE. The CDR3 is made up of 15 amino acids.

Written as DNA, the CDR3 is TGCGCCAGCAGCCTCCAATGGGGGGGTTGGAATTCACCCCTCCACTTT. It specifies CASSLQWGGWNSPLHF. This sequence joins TRBV4-1 and TRBJ1-6; D might be TRBD1 (5 bases). The CDR3 extends over 16 amino acids. The V gene lost 4 bases and the J gene lost 7 bases, with 17 bases spanning the gap. Per the germline V gene, CDR1 is MGHRA and CDR2 is YSYEKL.